This T cell receptor beta chain was captured by sequencing in a study of T cell changes during pregnancy in multiple sclerosis. V was clipped by 6 bases and J by 8 bases, with 11 bases between them. There are 13 residues in the CDR3. From germline, CDR1 is MNHEY and CDR2 SMNVEV (reference sequence). Profiled with immunoSEQ multiplex PCR; TCRdb holds only in-frame clones, not every one. The sample has under 65,000 clones; about 90% are singletons. Sequencing used peripheral blood, obtained after pregnancy. The chain has TRBV27 and TRBJ1-6; D call uncertain. The TCR sequence derives from a female donor in good health, enrolled as a control in a pregnancy study. This CDR3 reads CASSLRFYSPLHF. The CDR3 bases are TGTGCCAGCAGCCTTCGGTTCTATTCACCCCTCCACTTT.